The present T cell receptor beta chain was sequenced within a study of blood T cell repertoires in COVID-19. Study-wide context: Specimens from acute and convalescent COVID-19 originated in the United States, Italy and Spain. PBMCs, B-cell-depleted T cells, or T cells provided the cDNA or gDNA that made up the material.

Ages ranged from 18 to 89 years, with residence in 24 US areas. The CDR3 contains 14 residues. Between the trimmed V and J ends, which lost 1 base and 3 bases, there was a span of 9 bases. The germline CDR1 and CDR2 sequences are LGHDT and YNNKEL (reference sequence). In the original analysis: Scientists estimated how many nucleated cells there were by amplifying reference gene primers. Measured with immunoSEQ multiplex PCR; TCRdb has only the in-frame clones, and not every one. D and trimming come from the DNA, and the V and J calls and clone size come from that table. Among fewer than 250,000 clones, roughly 85% were seen once, and the ten largest hold approximately 4%.

Sequenced input: PBMCs or T cells enriched from blood (not recorded which). The origin of this receptor is a woman aged 35 to 49 who had been exposed to COVID-19. V and J are TRBV3-1 (or the pseudogene TRBV3-2) and TRBJ1-1; possibly TRBD1 for D (6 bases). This CDR3 reads CASSQVGTHTEAFF. CDR3 nucleotides: TGTGCCAGCAGCCAAGTAGGGACACACACTGAAGCTTTCTTT.